This TCR beta chain was documented in a study of early T cells in non-severe SARS-CoV-2 infection. Study overall: Chains from this unsorted whole-blood bulk RNA could not be paired.

Findings and caveats of the study: Missing private and CD4 specificities, VDJdb matching favored anti-spike CD8 responses.

About this clonotype itself: Antigen specificity is unknown.

The germline gives CDR1 MGHRA, CDR2 YSYEKL. The V and J ends lost 1 base and 7 bases respectively, with 13 bases between them. The CDR3 has 14 residues. Attached unique molecular identifiers marked individual cDNA molecules. TCRdb re-derived calls from the 5' RACE reads in MiXCR, one entry per CDR3 protein. The sample comprises nearly 50,000 distinct CDR3 sequences, about 6.2% of which are singletons, and roughly 6.9% rests with the top ten. J is TRBJ1-1 and V is TRBV4-1; perhaps TRBD1 as D (5 bases). The origin of this receptor is an adult who was a healthcare worker with PCR-confirmed SARS-CoV-2 infection or an uninfected control (not recorded which). Specimen: whole blood, collected at baseline. DNA for the CDR3: TGCGCCAGCAGCCAAGTGGGACCGGGAAATGAAGCTTTCTTT. Protein: CASSQVGPGNEAFF.